This T cell receptor beta chain was retrieved from a study of graft-versus-host responses after intestinal transplantation. At the level of the study: Anti-thymocyte globulin induction was given to all recipients, followed by tacrolimus and steroids for roughly 3 years.

Libraries were prepared by immunoSEQ multiplex PCR; TCRdb keeps only in-frame clonotypes and omits some of them. The repertoire consists of about 18,000 clones, with around 83% occurring once and the leading ten covering 3.8%. Once graft tissue had been processed, intraepithelial and lamina propria lymphocytes were released. Germline CDR1 and CDR2: MNHNS and SASEGT. The CDR3 spans 16 residues. The germline V and J ends were trimmed by 0 bases and 0 bases, with 9 bases remaining between them. Source: ileum tissue, taken about 19 months after intestinal transplantation. The clonotype originates from a human patient who received an intestinal transplant, so some T cells may come from the graft donor. This sequence joins TRBV6-1 and TRBJ2-1; D perhaps matches TRBD1 (6 bases). The CDR3 loop reads CASSEAGQYSYNEQFF. The CDR3 DNA is TGTGCCAGCAGTGAAGCTGGACAGTACTCCTACAATGAGCAGTTCTTC.